The 23 T cell receptor beta chains below were found in one sample sequenced in a study of cytotoxic CD8 clonotypes in ibrutinib-treated CLL. Repertoires were generated with immunoSEQ multiplex PCR, while TCRdb's copy carries only in-frame clones and drops some. The data hold roughly 250,000 clones, with around three quarters observed a single time. This sample comprised PBMCs, obtained after 24 months of ibrutinib treatment. Receptors were obtained from a human donor with chronic lymphocytic leukemia.

The rearrangement links TRBV27 to TRBJ2-7; TRBD2 matches 9 bases. The CDR3 has 17 residues. CDR1 is MNHEY and CDR2 is SMNVEV in the germline V gene (reference sequence). V shed 5 bases, J shed 3 bases, and the junction held 14 bases outside the gene matches. CDR3 sequence: CASSPRSLLAGVYEQYF. The CDR3 DNA is TGTGCCAGCAGTCCTCGGTCCTTATTAGCGGGAGTCTACGAGCAGTACTTC.

The chain combines TRBV28 with TRBJ2-7; D might be TRBD1 (5 bases). Germline V CDR1 and CDR2: MDHEN, SYDVKM. The ends were cut back, 4 bases at V and 0 bases at J, with 22 bases in the middle. CDR3 length: 18 amino acids. The CDR3 DNA reads as TGTGCCAGCAGTTCACTATACAACCACCGGACAATCTCCTACGAGCAGTACTTC. Translated, it gives CASSSLYNHRTISYEQYF.

This clone has only one observation. CDR3 sequence: CASRGPGTFNTGELFF. For the CDR3, the DNA is TGTGCCAGTAGGGGCCCCGGGACCTTTAACACCGGGGAGCTGTTTTTT. The rearrangement uses TRBV19 and TRBJ2-2; the D gene could be TRBD1 or TRBD2 (5 bases each). The CDR3 is 16 residues long. The germline V gene encodes CDR1 LNHDA and CDR2 SQIVND (reference sequence). V was trimmed by 6 bases and J by 2 bases, leaving 16 bases between them.

This clone has only a few counts. The chain combines TRBV4-2 with TRBJ2-2; D is unresolved. The CDR3 totals 15 residues. From germline, CDR1 is LGHNA and CDR2 YNFKEQ. V lost 7 bases and J 0 bases, leaving 12 bases between the germline ends. The CDR3 loop reads CASTVVYPNTGELFF. DNA of the CDR3: TGTGCCAGCACAGTAGTTTACCCGAACACCGGGGAGCTGTTTTTT.

The chain uses TRBV27 and TRBJ2-3, with D maybe TRBD1 (5 bases). CDR1 is MNHEY, CDR2 SMNVEV, per germline (reference sequence). The length of the CDR3 is 14 residues. V lost 1 base and J lost 11, with 16 bases in between. The CDR3 spells CASSLYRQTAGQYF. The DNA for the CDR3 is TGTGCCAGCAGTTTATACCGCCAGACAGCTGGGCAGTATTTT.

This clone showed up just a few times. The chain couples TRBV30 to TRBJ1-2; no clear D gene. Trimming removed 0 bases from V and 8 bases from J, with 7 bases in between. The CDR3 loop spans 11 amino acids. The germline CDR1 and CDR2 sequences are GTSNPN and SVGIG (reference sequence). The CDR3 sequence is CAWSVIEGYTF. DNA of the CDR3: TGTGCCTGGAGTGTAATTGAGGGCTACACCTTC.

This chain joins TRBV7-9 and TRBJ2-7, with D possibly matching TRBD1 (6 bases). V was clipped by 5 bases and J by 10 bases, with 12 bases between them. There are 11 residues in the CDR3. Per germline, CDR1 SEHNR and CDR2 FQNEAQ (reference sequence). The CDR3 DNA reads as TGTGCCAGCAGCCCAACAGGGAGACAGTACTTC. As protein: CASSPTGRQYF.

The rearrangement joins TRBV18 to TRBJ2-6, with 8 bases fitting TRBD1. The CDR3 loop spans 17 amino acids. The V gene end was trimmed by 2 bases and the J gene end by 11 bases; junction bases not matched to a gene: 14. Looked up from germline, CDR1 is KGHSH and CDR2 is LQKENI. CDR3 amino acids: CASSPGAGGLAWDVLTF. The DNA for the CDR3 is TGTGCCAGCTCACCAGGGGCAGGGGGCCTCGCATGGGACGTCCTGACTTTC.

This rearrangement joins TRBV28 to TRBJ2-7, with 9 bases matching TRBD1. The germline V gene encodes CDR1 MDHEN and CDR2 SYDVKM. V lost 3 bases, J lost 7 bases, and 13 bases stayed unmatched. The CDR3 extends over 16 amino acids. In nucleotides, the CDR3 is TGTGCCAGCAGTTTGGACAGGGGTCCGCAAACGGGGGAGCAGTACTTC. This encodes CASSLDRGPQTGEQYF.

This clone has a handful of counts. This chain uses TRBV7-3 with TRBJ2-7; 9 bases line up with TRBD2. After removal of 2 bases from V and 6 bases from J, the junction contained 2 bases not matched to a gene. The CDR3 loop spans 13 amino acids. Germline V gene data show CDR1 as SGHTA and CDR2 as FQGTGA. CDR3 residues: CASSLGGRGEQYF. CDR3 DNA: TGTGCCAGCAGCTTAGGCGGGAGGGGCGAGCAGTACTTC.

This chain uses TRBV6-1 with TRBJ2-7; 9 bases are a match to TRBD2. The CDR3 is 14 amino acids. Per the germline V gene, CDR1 is MNHNS and CDR2 is SASEGT. The J segment lost 5 bases and the V segment lost 6 bases, leaving 8 bases of the junction unmatched. The CDR3 DNA follows: TGTGCCAGCAGGGAACTAGCGGGTAACAACGAGCAGTACTTC. Its protein product is CASRELAGNNEQYF.

This rearrangement joins TRBV19 to TRBJ2-1; 8 nucleotides agree with TRBD2. CDR3 length: 16 amino acids. J gave up 3 bases and V 1 base, and 5 bases lay outside the gene matches. CDR1 and CDR2 (germline): LNHDA, SQIVND (reference sequence). In DNA, the CDR3 is TGTGCCAGTAGTATAGCCCTAGCGGGTCTCTACAATGAGCAGTTCTTC. Encoded protein: CASSIALAGLYNEQFF.

This chain connects TRBV20-1 to TRBJ1-4; D remains unclear. CDR1 DFQATT and CDR2 SNEGSKA come from the germline V gene (reference sequence). V lost 7 bases and J 7 bases, leaving 10 bases between the germline ends. The CDR3 length is 11 residues. The CDR3 DNA reads TGCAGTGTCGGAGGGAGTGAAAAACTGTTTTTT. Its protein is CSVGGSEKLFF.

The V and J genes are TRBV6-5 and TRBJ2-7; perhaps TRBD2 as D (5 bases). Germline values: CDR1 MNHEY, CDR2 SVGAGI. Trimming left V 6 bases short and J 4 bases short, with 13 bases between. This CDR3 contains 13 residues. The CDR3 region is CASSRTEEYEQYF. In nucleotides, the CDR3 is TGTGCCAGCAGCCGGACGGAGGAGTACGAGCAGTACTTC.

The chain joins TRBV29-1 to TRBJ1-1; D gene uncertain. This CDR3 region has 13 residues. V was trimmed by 0 bases and J by 1 base, leaving 6 bases between them. Germline V gene sequence: CDR1 SQVTM, CDR2 ANQGSEA. The CDR3 sequence: CSVEDPANTEAFF. CDR3 nucleotide sequence: TGCAGCGTTGAAGATCCTGCGAACACTGAAGCTTTCTTT.

CDR3 amino acids: CASSTGTLISNQPQHF. The CDR3 DNA reads as TGTGCCAGTAGTACTGGGACACTCATTAGCAATCAGCCCCAGCATTTT. The gene calls are TRBV19 and TRBJ1-5, with D tentatively TRBD1 (6 bases). The V end lost 4 bases, the J end lost 0 bases, and 13 bases lay between the germline ends. Per the germline V gene, CDR1 is LNHDA and CDR2 is SQIVND (reference sequence). This CDR3 contains 16 residues. The entire variable domain, with the rest obtained from reference TRBV19 and TRBJ1-5, is as follows: DGGITQSPKYLFRKEGQNVTLSCEQNLNHDAMYWYRQDPGQGLRLIYYSQIVNDFQKGDIAEGYSVSREKKESFPLTVTSAQKNPTAFYLCASSTGTLISNQPQHFGDGTRLSIL.

This clone was observed a handful of times. V gene TRBV9 combines with J gene TRBJ2-7, with 9 bases identical to TRBD1. Per germline, CDR1 SGDLS and CDR2 YYNGEE. Trimming cost V 0 bases and J 2 bases; bases outside gene matches: 0. The CDR3 has 14 residues. CDR3: CASSVGDRAYEQYF. CDR3 in DNA: TGTGCCAGCAGCGTAGGGGACAGGGCCTACGAGCAGTACTTC.

The V call is TRBV11-3, the J call TRBJ2-5; 7 nucleotides agree with TRBD2. Losses at the gene ends were 3 bases for V and 3 bases for J; bases not matched to a gene: 1. Germline V CDR1 and CDR2: SGHNT, YENEEA. The CDR3 is 13 amino acids. CDR3 nucleotide sequence: TGTGCCAGCAGCTTTCTAGCGGAAGAGACCCAGTACTTC. Amino acid sequence: CASSFLAEETQYF.

The chain carries TRBV4-1 and TRBJ2-7; 8 bases match TRBD1. V trimming: 1 base; J trimming: 5 bases; junction bases outside the gene matches: 10. The CDR3 runs to 16 residues. The V gene's germline CDR1 is MGHRA and CDR2 YSYEKL. The CDR3 is CASSQADPDRANEQYF. DNA for the CDR3: TGCGCCAGCAGCCAAGCGGATCCGGACAGGGCCAACGAGCAGTACTTC.

In this sample, this clone turned up once. This chain links TRBV9 with TRBJ2-7; TRBD2 agrees at 11 bases. V was clipped by 0 bases and J by 4 bases; unmatched bases: 6. CDR3 size: 16 residues. Germline V lookup: CDR1 SGDLS, CDR2 YYNGEE. CDR3 bases: TGTGCCAGCAGCGTAGGGGGGACTAGCGGCTTATACGAGCAGTACTTC. This codes for CASSVGGTSGLYEQYF.

The chain employs TRBV11-2 and TRBJ1-1; 7 nucleotides line up with TRBD1. The CDR3 spans 14 residues. The ends lost 2 bases at V and 4 bases at J; junction bases unmatched: 4. CDR1 and CDR2 from the germline V gene are SGHAT and FQNNGV. For the CDR3, the DNA is TGTGCCAGCAGCTTATCCGGGACAGTCACTGAAGCTTTCTTT. It yields the protein CASSLSGTVTEAFF.

This clone has more than one count but fewer than ten. The chain uses TRBV28 and TRBJ1-2, with TRBD1 identical over 7 bases. This CDR3 has 14 amino acids. The germline V gene encodes CDR1 MDHEN and CDR2 SYDVKM. V dropped 9 bases and J dropped 5; count of bases not matched to a gene: 12. CDR3 amino acids: CASRSGTEQYGYTF. CDR3 in DNA: TGTGCCAGTAGATCCGGGACAGAGCAGTATGGCTACACCTTC.

This sequence joins TRBV19 and TRBJ1-2; no firm D call. The ends were cut back, 4 bases at V and 5 bases at J, with 11 bases in the middle. Germline-derived CDR1 and CDR2 are LNHDA and SQIVND (reference sequence). The CDR3 is 13 amino acids. CDR3 amino acids: CASSTPQRYGYTF. CDR3 in DNA: TGTGCCAGTAGTACCCCCCAACGATATGGCTACACCTTC.